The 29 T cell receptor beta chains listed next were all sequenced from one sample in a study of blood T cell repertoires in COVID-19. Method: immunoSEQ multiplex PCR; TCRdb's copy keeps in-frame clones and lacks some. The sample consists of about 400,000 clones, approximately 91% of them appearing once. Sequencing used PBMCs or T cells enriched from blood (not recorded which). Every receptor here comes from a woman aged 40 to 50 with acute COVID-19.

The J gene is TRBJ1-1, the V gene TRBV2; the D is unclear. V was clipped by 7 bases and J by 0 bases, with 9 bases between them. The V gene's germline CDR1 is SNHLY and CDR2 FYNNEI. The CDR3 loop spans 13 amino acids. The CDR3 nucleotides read TGTGCCAGCATAACGGGGATGAACACTGAAGCTTTCTTT. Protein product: CASITGMNTEAFF.

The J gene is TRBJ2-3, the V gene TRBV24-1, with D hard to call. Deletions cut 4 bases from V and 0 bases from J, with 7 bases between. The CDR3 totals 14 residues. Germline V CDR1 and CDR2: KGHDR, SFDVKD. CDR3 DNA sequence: TGTGCCACCAGTGACTGGCGGAGCACAGATACGCAGTATTTT. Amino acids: CATSDWRSTDTQYF.

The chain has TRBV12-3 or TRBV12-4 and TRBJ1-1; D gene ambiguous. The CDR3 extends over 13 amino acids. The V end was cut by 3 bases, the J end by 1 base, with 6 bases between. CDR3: CASSFHRNTEAFF. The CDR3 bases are TGTGCCAGCAGTTTTCACAGGAACACTGAAGCTTTCTTT.

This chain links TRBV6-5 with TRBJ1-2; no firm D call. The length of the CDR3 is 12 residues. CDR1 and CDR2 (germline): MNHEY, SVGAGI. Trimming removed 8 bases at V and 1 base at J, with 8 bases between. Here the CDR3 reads CASRDFNYGYTF. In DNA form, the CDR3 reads TGTGCCAGCCGGGATTTTAACTATGGCTACACCTTC.

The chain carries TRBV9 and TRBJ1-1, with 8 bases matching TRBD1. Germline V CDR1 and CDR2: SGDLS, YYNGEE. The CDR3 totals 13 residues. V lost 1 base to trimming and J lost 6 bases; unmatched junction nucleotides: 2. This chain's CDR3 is CASSVQGAAEAFF. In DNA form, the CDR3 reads TGTGCCAGCAGCGTACAGGGGGCCGCTGAAGCTTTCTTT.

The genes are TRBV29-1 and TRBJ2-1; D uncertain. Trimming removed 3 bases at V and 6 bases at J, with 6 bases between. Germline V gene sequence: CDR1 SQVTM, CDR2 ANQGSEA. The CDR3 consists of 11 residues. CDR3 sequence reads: CSVEAGNEQFF. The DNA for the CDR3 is TGCAGCGTTGAGGCAGGCAATGAGCAGTTCTTC.

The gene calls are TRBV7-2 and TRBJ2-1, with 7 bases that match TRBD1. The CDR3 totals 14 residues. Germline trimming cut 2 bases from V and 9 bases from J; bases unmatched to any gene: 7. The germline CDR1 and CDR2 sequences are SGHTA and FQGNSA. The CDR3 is CASSLLGGQGEQFF. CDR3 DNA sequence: TGTGCCAGCAGCTTACTAGGGGGCCAGGGTGAGCAGTTCTTC.

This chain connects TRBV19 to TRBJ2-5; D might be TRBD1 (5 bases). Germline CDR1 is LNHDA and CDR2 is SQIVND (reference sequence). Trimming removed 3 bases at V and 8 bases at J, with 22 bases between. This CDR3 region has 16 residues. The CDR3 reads CASSIVYGQGLGTQYF. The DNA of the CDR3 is TGTGCCAGTAGTATCGTTTATGGTCAGGGTTTAGGAACCCAGTACTTC. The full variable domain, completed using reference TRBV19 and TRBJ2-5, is DGGITQSPKYLFRKEGQNVTLSCEQNLNHDAMYWYRQDPGQGLRLIYYSQIVNDFQKGDIAEGYSVSREKKESFPLTVTSAQKNPTAFYLCASSIVYGQGLGTQYFGPGTRLLVL.

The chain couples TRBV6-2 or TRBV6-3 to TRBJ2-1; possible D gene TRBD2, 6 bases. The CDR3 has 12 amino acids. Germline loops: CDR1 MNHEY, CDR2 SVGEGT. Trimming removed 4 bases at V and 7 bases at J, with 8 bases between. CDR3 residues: CASSFSGNEQFF. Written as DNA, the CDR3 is TGTGCCAGCAGTTTTAGCGGAAATGAGCAGTTCTTC.

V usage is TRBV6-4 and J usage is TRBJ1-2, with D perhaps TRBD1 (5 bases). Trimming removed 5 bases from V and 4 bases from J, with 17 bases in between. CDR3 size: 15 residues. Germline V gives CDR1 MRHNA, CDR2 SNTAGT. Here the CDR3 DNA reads TGTGCCAGCAGTCCCACCCAGGACACGATCTATGGCTACACCTTC. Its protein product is CASSPTQDTIYGYTF.

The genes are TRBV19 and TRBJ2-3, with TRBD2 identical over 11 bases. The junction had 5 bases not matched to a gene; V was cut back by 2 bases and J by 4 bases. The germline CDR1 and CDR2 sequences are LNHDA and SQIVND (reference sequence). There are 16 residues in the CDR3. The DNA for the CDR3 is TGTGCCAGTAGTATACGTAGCGGGGGGGCCCCAGATACGCAGTATTTT. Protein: CASSIRSGGAPDTQYF.

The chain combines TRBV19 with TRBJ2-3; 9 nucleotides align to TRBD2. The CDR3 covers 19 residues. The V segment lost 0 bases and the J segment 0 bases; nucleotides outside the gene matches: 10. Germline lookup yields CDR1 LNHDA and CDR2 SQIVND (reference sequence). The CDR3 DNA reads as TGTGCCAGTAGTATAGATCTGAGCGGGGGGACCCCTAGCACAGATACGCAGTATTTT. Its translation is CASSIDLSGGTPSTDTQYF.

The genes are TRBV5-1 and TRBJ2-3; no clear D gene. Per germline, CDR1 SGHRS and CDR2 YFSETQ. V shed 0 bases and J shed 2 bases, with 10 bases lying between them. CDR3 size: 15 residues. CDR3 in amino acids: CASSLAGTATDTQYF. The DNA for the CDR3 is TGCGCCAGCAGCTTGGCCGGCACAGCCACAGATACGCAGTATTTT.

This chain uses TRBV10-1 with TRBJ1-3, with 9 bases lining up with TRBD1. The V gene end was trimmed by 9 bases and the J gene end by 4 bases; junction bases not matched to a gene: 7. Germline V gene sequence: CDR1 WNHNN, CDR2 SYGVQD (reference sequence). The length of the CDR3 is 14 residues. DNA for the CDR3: TGCGCCAGAAGGCCCGGGACAGGGGGAAACACCATATATTTT. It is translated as CARRPGTGGNTIYF.

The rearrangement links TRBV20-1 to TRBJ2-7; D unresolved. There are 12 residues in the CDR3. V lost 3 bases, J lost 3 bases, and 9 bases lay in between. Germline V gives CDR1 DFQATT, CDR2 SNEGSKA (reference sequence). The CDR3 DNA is TGCAGTGCTAGTCCTACCTACTACGAGCAGTACTTC. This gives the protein CSASPTYYEQYF.

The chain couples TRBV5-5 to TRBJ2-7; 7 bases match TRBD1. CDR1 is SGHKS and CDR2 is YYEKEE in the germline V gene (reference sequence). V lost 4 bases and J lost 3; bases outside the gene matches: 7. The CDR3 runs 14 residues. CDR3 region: CASSVRDSHYEQYF. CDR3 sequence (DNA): TGTGCCAGCAGCGTCCGGGACAGTCACTACGAGCAGTACTTC.

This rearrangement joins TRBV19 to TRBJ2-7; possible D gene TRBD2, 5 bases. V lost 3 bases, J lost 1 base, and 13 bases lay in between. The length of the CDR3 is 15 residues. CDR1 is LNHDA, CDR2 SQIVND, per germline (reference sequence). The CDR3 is CASSMGNTGSYEQYF. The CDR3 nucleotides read TGTGCCAGTAGTATGGGCAACACGGGGTCCTACGAGCAGTACTTC.

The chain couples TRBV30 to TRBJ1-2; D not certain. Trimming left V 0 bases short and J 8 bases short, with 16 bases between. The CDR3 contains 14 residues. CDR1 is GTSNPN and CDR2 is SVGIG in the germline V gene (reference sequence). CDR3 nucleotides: TGTGCCTGGAGTGTTAGTGGGCCGGAACTGGGCTACACCTTC. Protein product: CAWSVSGPELGYTF.

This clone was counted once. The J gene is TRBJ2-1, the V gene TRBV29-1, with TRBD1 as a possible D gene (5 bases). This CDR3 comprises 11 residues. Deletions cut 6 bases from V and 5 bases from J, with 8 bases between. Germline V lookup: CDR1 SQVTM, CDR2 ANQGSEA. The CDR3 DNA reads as TGCAGCGTCCGGACAAACAATGAGCAGTTCTTC. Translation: CSVRTNNEQFF.

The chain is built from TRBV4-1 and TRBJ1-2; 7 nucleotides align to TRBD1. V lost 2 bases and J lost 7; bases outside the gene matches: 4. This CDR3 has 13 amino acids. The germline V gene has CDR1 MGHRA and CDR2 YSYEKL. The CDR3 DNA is TGCGCCAGCAGCCAATCTACAGGGGTTGGCTACACCTTC. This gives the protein CASSQSTGVGYTF.

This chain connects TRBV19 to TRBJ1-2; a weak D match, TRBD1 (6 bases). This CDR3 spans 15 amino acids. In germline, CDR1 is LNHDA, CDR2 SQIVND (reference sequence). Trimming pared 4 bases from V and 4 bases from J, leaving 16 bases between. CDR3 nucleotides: TGTGCCAGTAGTACCGTTGACAGGCCCCGCTATGGCTACACCTTC. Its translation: CASSTVDRPRYGYTF.

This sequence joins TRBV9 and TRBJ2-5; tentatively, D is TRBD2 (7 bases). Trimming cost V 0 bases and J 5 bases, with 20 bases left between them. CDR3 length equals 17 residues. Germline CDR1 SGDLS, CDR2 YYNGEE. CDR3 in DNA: TGTGCCAGCAGCGTAGGTGTGGGGGGGGCGATAGGCGAGACCCAGTACTTC. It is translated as CASSVGVGGAIGETQYF.

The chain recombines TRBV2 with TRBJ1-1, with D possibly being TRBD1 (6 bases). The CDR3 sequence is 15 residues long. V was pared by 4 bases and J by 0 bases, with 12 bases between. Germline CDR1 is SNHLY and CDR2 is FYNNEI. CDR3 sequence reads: CASSAQGWMNTEAFF. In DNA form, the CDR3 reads TGTGCCAGCAGTGCTCAGGGGTGGATGAACACTGAAGCTTTCTTT.

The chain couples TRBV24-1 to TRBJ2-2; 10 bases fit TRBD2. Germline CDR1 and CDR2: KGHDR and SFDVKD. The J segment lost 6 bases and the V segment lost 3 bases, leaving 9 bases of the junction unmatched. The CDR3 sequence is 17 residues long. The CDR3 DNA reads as TGTGCCACCAGTGATCCAACCCTAGCGGGGGCAGCCGGGGAGCTGTTTTTT. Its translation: CATSDPTLAGAAGELFF.

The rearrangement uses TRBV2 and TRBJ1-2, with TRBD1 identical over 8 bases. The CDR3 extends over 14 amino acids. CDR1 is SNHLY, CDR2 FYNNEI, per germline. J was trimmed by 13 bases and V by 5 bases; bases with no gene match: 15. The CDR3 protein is CASSWNRGVLTGTF. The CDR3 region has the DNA TGTGCCAGCAGTTGGAACAGGGGGGTACTTACGGGCACCTTC.

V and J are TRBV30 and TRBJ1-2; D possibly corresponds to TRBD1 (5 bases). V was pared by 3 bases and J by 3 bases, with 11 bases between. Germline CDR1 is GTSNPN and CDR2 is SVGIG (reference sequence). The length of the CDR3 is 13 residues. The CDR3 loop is CAWRDNSYYGYTF. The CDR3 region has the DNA TGTGCCTGGAGGGACAATTCCTACTATGGCTACACCTTC.

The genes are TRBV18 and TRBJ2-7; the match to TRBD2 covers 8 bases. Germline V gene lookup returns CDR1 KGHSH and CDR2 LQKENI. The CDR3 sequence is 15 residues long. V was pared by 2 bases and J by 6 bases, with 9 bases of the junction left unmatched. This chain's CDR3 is CASSPFAQRGSEQYF. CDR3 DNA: TGTGCCAGCTCACCATTCGCCCAGCGGGGGAGCGAGCAGTACTTC. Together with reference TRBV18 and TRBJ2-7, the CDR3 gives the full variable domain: NAGVMQNPRHLVRRRGQEARLRCSPMKGHSHVYWYRQLPEEGLKFMVYLQKENIIDESGMPKERFSAEFPKEGPSILRIQQVVRGDSAAYFCASSPFAQRGSEQYFGPGTRLTVT.

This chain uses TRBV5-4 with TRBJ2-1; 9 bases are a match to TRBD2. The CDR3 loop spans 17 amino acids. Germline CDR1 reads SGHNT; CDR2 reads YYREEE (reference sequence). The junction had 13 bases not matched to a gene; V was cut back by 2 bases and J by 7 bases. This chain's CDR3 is CASSFPETSGPFNEQFF. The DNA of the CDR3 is TGTGCCAGCAGCTTCCCCGAAACTAGCGGGCCGTTTAATGAGCAGTTCTTC.

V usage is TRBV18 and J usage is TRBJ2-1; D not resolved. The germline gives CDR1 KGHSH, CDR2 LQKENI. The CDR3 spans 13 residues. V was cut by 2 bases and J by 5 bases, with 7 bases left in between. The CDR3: CASSPGKNNEQFF. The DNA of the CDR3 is TGTGCCAGCTCACCAGGCAAAAACAATGAGCAGTTCTTC.